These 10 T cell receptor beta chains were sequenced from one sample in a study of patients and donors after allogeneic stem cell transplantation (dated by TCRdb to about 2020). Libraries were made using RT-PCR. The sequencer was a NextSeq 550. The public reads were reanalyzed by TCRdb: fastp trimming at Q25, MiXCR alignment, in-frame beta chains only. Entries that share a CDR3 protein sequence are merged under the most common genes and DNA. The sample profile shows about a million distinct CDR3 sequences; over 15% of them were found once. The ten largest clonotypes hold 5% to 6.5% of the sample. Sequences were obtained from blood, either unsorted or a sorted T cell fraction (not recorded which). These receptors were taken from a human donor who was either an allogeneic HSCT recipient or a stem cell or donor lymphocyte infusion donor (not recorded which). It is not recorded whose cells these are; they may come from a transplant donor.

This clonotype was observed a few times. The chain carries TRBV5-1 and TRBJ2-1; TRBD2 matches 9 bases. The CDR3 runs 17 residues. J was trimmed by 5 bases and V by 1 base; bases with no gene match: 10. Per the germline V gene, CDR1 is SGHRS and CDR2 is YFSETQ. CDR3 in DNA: TGCGCCAGCAGCTTGCCGCAACTAGCGGGTGCGGACAATGAGCAGTTCTTC. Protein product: CASSLPQLAGADNEQFF.

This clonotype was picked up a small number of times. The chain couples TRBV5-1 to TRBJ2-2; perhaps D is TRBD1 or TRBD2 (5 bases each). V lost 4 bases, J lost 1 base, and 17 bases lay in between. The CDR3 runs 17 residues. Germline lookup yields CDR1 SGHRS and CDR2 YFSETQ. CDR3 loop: CASSPHWGTRNTGELFF. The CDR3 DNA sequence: TGCGCCAGCAGCCCACACTGGGGGACCAGGAACACCGGGGAGCTGTTTTTT.

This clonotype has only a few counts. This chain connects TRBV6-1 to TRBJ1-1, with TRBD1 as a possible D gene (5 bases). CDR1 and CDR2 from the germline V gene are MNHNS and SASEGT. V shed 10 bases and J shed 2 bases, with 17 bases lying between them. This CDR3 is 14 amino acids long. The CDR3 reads CATHGGRRNTEAFF. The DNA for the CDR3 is TGTGCCACCCACGGGGGTCGGCGAAACACTGAAGCTTTCTTT.

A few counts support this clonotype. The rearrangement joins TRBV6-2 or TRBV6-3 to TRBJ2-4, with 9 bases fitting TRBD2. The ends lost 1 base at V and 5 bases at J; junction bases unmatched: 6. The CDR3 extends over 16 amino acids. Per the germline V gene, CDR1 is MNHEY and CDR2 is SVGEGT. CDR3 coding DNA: TGTGCCAGCAGTTACTTAGCGGGAGAGGACGAAAACATTCAGTACTTC. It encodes CASSYLAGEDENIQYF.

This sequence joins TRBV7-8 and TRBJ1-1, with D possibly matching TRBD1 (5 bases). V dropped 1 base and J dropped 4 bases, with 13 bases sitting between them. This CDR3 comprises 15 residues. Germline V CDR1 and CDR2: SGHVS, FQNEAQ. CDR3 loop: CASSLVRGLGTEAFF. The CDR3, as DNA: TGTGCCAGCAGCTTAGTTCGGGGGTTAGGCACTGAAGCTTTCTTT.

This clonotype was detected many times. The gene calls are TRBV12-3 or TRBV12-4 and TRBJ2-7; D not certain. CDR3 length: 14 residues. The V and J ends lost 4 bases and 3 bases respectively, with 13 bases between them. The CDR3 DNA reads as TGTGCCAGCAGTTACTTATGGCAAGACTACGAGCAGTACTTC. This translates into CASSYLWQDYEQYF.

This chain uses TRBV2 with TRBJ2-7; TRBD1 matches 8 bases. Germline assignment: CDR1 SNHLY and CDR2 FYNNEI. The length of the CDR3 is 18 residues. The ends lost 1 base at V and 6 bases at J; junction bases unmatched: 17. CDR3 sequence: CASSEGLGTGKLGLEQYF. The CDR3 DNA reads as TGTGCCAGCAGTGAAGGGCTTGGGACAGGTAAACTGGGTCTCGAGCAGTACTTC.

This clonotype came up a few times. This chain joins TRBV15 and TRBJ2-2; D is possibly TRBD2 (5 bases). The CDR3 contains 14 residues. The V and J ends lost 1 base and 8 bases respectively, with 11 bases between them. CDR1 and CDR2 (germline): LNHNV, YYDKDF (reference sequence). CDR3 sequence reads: CATSRGGESGELFF. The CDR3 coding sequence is TGTGCCACCAGCAGAGGGGGAGAGTCGGGGGAGCTGTTTTTT.

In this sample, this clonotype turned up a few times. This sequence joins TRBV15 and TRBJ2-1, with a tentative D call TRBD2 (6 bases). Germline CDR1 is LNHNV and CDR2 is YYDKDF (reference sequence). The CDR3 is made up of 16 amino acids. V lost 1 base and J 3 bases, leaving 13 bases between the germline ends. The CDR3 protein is CATSRGTGEVYNEQFF. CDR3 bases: TGTGCCACCAGCAGAGGTACGGGAGAAGTCTACAATGAGCAGTTCTTC. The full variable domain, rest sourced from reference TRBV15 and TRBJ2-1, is DAMVIQNPRYQVTQFGKPVTLSCSQTLNHNVMYWYQQKSSQAPKLLFHYYDKDFNNEADTPDNFQSRRPNTSFCFLDIRSPGLGDTAMYLCATSRGTGEVYNEQFFGPGTRLTVL.

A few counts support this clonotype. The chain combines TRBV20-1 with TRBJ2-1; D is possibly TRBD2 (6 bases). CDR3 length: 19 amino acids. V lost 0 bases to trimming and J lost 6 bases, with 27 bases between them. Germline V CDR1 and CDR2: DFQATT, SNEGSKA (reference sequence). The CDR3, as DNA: TGCAGTGCTAGAGATAGGAGAGGTTGGGAAGGGAGGATCCTCAATGAGCAGTTCTTC. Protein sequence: CSARDRRGWEGRILNEQFF.